These 5 T cell receptor beta chains share one sample of origin, sequenced in a study of T cell responses to AZD1222 COVID-19 vaccine. Some clones are missing from TCRdb's copy, which holds only in-frame ones; the method was immunoSEQ multiplex PCR. The sample contains 60,000 to 80,000 clones, 85% of which appear only once. This specimen was peripheral blood, taken on day 0 of AZD1222 vaccination. The source is an adult in good health.

This chain connects TRBV4-1 to TRBJ1-1, with D maybe TRBD1 (6 bases). Germline CDR1 MGHRA, CDR2 YSYEKL. The V and J ends lost 3 bases and 0 bases respectively, with 20 bases between them. This CDR3 is built from 18 residues. The chain's CDR3 is CASSHPLTGRGMNTEAFF. DNA of the CDR3: TGCGCCAGCAGCCACCCACTTACAGGGAGAGGAATGAACACTGAAGCTTTCTTT.

The V and J genes are TRBV6-5 and TRBJ2-2; TRBD2 aligns across 12 bases. CDR3 size: 13 residues. Germline V lookup: CDR1 MNHEY, CDR2 SVGAGI. V shed 8 bases and J 6 bases; nucleotides not matched to a gene: 1. The CDR3 region has the DNA TGTGCCAGCGGGACTAGCGGGTCCGGGGAGCTGTTTTTT. Translating it yields CASGTSGSGELFF.

J is TRBJ2-7 and V is TRBV5-5; a possible D gene is TRBD1 (5 bases). V gave up 4 bases and J gave up 7 bases, with 9 bases separating them. This CDR3 region has 11 residues. Germline V gives CDR1 SGHKS, CDR2 YYEKEE (reference sequence). CDR3: CASSPGHEQYF. Here the CDR3 DNA reads TGTGCCAGCAGCCCAGGGCATGAGCAGTACTTC.

CDR3: CASRGRLRGRETQYF. The CDR3 DNA sequence: TGTGCCAGTAGAGGGCGGCTGAGGGGTCGGGAGACCCAGTACTTC. This chain links TRBV19 with TRBJ2-5; D is possibly TRBD1 or TRBD2 (5 bases each). Trimming shortened V by 6 bases and J by 5 bases, and 19 bases separated the two germline ends. CDR1 and CDR2 from the germline V gene are LNHDA and SQIVND (reference sequence). The CDR3 loop spans 15 amino acids. Full variable domain (missing parts from reference TRBV19 and TRBJ2-5): DGGITQSPKYLFRKEGQNVTLSCEQNLNHDAMYWYRQDPGQGLRLIYYSQIVNDFQKGDIAEGYSVSREKKESFPLTVTSAQKNPTAFYLCASRGRLRGRETQYFGPGTRLLVL.

The CDR3, as DNA: TGTGCCAGCAGTCCTCACGGACAGGGCCAGCCCCAGCATTTT. Encoded protein: CASSPHGQGQPQHF. The rearrangement joins TRBV28 to TRBJ1-5; TRBD1 matches at 8 bases. J lost 7 bases, V lost 5 bases, and 7 bases had no gene match. Germline V CDR1 and CDR2: MDHEN, SYDVKM. The CDR3 runs 14 residues.